A selection of T cell receptor beta chains follows, all from one sample in a study of OX40 agonist ivuxolimab in advanced cancers. The table came from immunoSEQ multiplex PCR; TCRdb's copy has only in-frame clones and leaves some out. Among roughly 56,000 clones, 87% were seen once, and the ten largest hold just over 0.6%. Sequenced here: CD4+ or CD8+ T cells sorted from blood, sampled in a trial of the OX40 agonist ivuxolimab. These receptors all come from an adult with an advanced solid tumor such as melanoma, head and neck, liver or kidney cancer. The CDR3 runs from the conserved cysteine through the conserved F or W. D genes are given only for firm matches. Part of the rows lack a size; the others show once, few, many or a class for expanded clones.

>NA|TRBJ2-4|NA|TRBV27
TGTGCCAGCAGTTCACAGGGTTTTGCCAAAAACATTCAGTACTTC
CASSSQGFAKNIQYF
>NA|TRBJ2-1|NA|TRBV10-1
TGCGCCAGCAGTGATTCGGGAACCTACAATGAGCAGTTCTTC
CASSDSGTYNEQFF
>TRBD1|TRBJ2-7|NA|TRBV2
TGTGCCAGCCGAAACCCCGGGACAGGGTCAATTGGCGAGCAGTACTTC
CASRNPGTGSIGEQYF
>TRBD1|TRBJ1-5|NA|TRBV27
TGTGCCAGCAGTCTTGACAGGGGCTGGCAGCCCCAGCATTTT
CASSLDRGWQPQHF
>NA|TRBJ2-4|NA|TRBV9
TGTGCCAGCAGCGTCAACCTCCCTGGGAACATTCAGTACTTC
CASSVNLPGNIQYF
>NA|TRBJ1-2|NA|TRBV5-1
TGCGCCAGCAGCTCCCCCCCGGTGTCGGGCTACACCTTC
CASSSPPVSGYTF
>NA|TRBJ1-1|NA|TRBV10-3
TGTGCCATCAGTGAGTCGATAGGGGATGGGACTGAAGCTTTCTTT
CAISESIGDGTEAFF
>NA|TRBJ1-5|NA|TRBV18
TGTGCCAGCTCACCAGGATCCACGCAGGGGACTCAGCCCCAGCATTTT
CASSPGSTQGTQPQHF
>NA|TRBJ2-7|NA|TRBV6-5
TGTGCCAGCAGGGATACAGCAGCCTACGAGCAGTACTTC
CASRDTAAYEQYF
>TRBD2|TRBJ2-3|once|TRBV5-1
TGCGCCAGCAGCTGGGGACTAGCGGGAGGTCGCACAGATACGCAGTATTTT
CASSWGLAGGRTDTQYF
>NA|TRBJ2-3|NA|TRBV29-1
TGCAGCGCCCAGCTTACGGATACGCAGTATTTT
CSAQLTDTQYF
>TRBD1|TRBJ1-4|NA|TRBV2
TGTGCCAGCAGTACGGACAGGGCTGCAACTAATGAAAAACTGTTTTTT
CASSTDRAATNEKLFF
>NA|TRBJ2-7|NA|TRBV30
TGTGCCTGGAGTTCTGGGGGAATCTTATACGAGCAGTACTTC
CAWSSGGILYEQYF
>NA|TRBJ2-7|NA|TRBV7-2
TGTGCCAGCAGCCAGGACTACGAGCAGTACTTC
CASSQDYEQYF
>NA|TRBJ2-1|NA|TRBV27
TGTGCCAGCAGTTTGACAGGCAATGAGCAGTTCTTC
CASSLTGNEQFF
>NA|TRBJ2-5|NA|TRBV15
TGTGCCACCAGCAGAGACGAGGACGGGGAGACCCAGTACTTC
CATSRDEDGETQYF
>NA|TRBJ2-7|few|TRBV7-9
TGTGCCAGCAGCTTAGGTGTGGGCGAGCAGTACTTC
CASSLGVGEQYF
>NA|TRBJ2-3|NA|TRBV4-1
TGCGCCAGCAGCCAAGGCCGGACAGATACGCAGTATTTT
CASSQGRTDTQYF
>NA|TRBJ2-5|NA|TRBV19
TGTGCCAGTAGTATGGGGTGGGAGACCCAGTACTTC
CASSMGWETQYF
>NA|TRBJ1-4|NA|TRBV6-5
TGTGCCAGCACCCCCCGGGGCGGACGAGGTGAAAAACTGTTTTTT
CASTPRGGRGEKLFF
>TRBD1|TRBJ1-1|NA|TRBV10-3
TGTGCCATCAGAACAGGGGGGGAGGCTGAAGCTTTCTTT
CAIRTGGEAEAFF
>TRBD1|TRBJ1-6|NA|TRBV5-1
TGCGCCAGCAGCCACCGGGACAGTAATTCACCCCTCCACTTT
CASSHRDSNSPLHF
>TRBD1|TRBJ1-5|NA|TRBV28
TGTGCCAGCCATTCAGGGGGCGCGGGCAATCAGCCCCAGCATTTT
CASHSGGAGNQPQHF
>NA|TRBJ2-7|NA|TRBV11-2
TGTGCCAGCAGCTTGGAGCTCTCCTACGAGCAGTACTTC
CASSLELSYEQYF
>NA|TRBJ1-1|NA|TRBV5-1
TGCGCCAGCAGCGCACGGACAGTTTCCCCTGAAGCTTTCTTT
CASSARTVSPEAFF
>NA|TRBJ2-2|NA|TRBV30
TGTGCCCTTCACGAGGGGGAAGCTGTTTTT
CALHEGEAVF